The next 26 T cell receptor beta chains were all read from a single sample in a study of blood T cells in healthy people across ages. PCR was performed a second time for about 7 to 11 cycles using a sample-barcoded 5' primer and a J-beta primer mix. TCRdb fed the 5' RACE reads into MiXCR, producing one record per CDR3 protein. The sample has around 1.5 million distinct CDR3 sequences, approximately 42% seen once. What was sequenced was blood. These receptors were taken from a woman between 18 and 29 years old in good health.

The CDR3 coding sequence is TGCAGTGCCCGGGCGCAGGGGTCAACTAATGAAAAACTGTTTTTT. It codes for CSARAQGSTNEKLFF. The chain joins TRBV20-1 to TRBJ1-4; maybe TRBD1 (6 bases). This CDR3 has 15 amino acids. The germline V and J ends were trimmed by 6 bases and 0 bases, with 14 bases remaining between them. CDR1 is DFQATT, CDR2 SNEGSKA, per germline (reference sequence).

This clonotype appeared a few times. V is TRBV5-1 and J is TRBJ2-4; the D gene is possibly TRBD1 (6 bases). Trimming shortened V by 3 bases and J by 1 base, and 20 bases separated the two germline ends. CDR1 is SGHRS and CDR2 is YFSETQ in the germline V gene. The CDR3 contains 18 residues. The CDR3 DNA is TGCGCCAGCAGCTACTCGGGCGGACAGTGGGATGCCAAAAACATTCAGTACTTC. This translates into CASSYSGGQWDAKNIQYF.

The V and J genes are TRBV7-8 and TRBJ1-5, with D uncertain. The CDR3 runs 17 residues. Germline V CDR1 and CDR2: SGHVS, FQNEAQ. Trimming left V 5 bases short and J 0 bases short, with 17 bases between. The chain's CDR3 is CASSLRGGRFSNQPQHF. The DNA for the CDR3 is TGTGCCAGCAGCCTTCGGGGAGGGAGGTTTAGCAATCAGCCCCAGCATTTT. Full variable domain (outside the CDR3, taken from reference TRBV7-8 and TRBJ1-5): GAGVSQSPRYKVAKRGQDVALRCDPISGHVSLFWYQQALGQGPEFLTYFQNEAQLDKSGLPSDRFFAERPEGSVSTLKIQRTQQEDSAVYLCASSLRGGRFSNQPQHFGDGTRLSIL.

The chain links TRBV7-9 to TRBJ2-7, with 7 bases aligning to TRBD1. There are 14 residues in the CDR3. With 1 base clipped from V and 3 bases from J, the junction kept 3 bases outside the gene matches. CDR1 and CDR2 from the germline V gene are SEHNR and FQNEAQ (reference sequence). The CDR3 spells CASSLVGQHYEQYF. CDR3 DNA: TGTGCCAGCAGCTTAGTGGGACAGCACTACGAGCAGTACTTC. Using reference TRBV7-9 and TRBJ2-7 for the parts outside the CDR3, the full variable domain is DTGVSQNPRHKITKRGQNVTFRCDPISEHNRLYWYRQTLGQGPEFLTYFQNEAQLEKSRLLSDRFSAERPKGSFSTLEIQRTEQGDSAMYLCASSLVGQHYEQYFGPGTRLTVT.

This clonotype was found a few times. The CDR3 sequence: CSVYRVHNEQFF. CDR3 nucleotides: TGCAGCGTATACAGGGTCCACAATGAGCAGTTCTTC. The gene calls are TRBV29-1 and TRBJ2-1; D might be TRBD1 (6 bases). This CDR3 region has 12 residues. V dropped 6 bases and J dropped 5 bases, with 11 bases sitting between them. Germline V CDR1 and CDR2: SQVTM, ANQGSEA.

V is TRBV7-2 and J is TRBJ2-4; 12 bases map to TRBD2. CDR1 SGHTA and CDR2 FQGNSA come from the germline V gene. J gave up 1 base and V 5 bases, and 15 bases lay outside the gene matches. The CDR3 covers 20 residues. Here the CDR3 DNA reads TGTGCCAGCAGCCCCGTTTCGGCTAGCGGGAGGGCTGGGGCCAAAAACATTCAGTACTTC. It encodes CASSPVSASGRAGAKNIQYF.

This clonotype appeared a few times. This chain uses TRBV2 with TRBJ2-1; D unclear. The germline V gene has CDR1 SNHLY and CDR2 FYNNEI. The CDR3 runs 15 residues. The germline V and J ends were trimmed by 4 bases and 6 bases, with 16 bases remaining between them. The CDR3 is CASSATGSVSNEQFF. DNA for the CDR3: TGTGCCAGCAGTGCGACGGGTTCCGTCTCCAATGAGCAGTTCTTC.

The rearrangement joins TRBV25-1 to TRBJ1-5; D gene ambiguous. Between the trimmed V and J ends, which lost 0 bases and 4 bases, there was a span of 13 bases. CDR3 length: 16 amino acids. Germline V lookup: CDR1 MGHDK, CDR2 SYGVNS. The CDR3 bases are TGTGCCAGCAGTGAATACCGGATAGGAGGGAATCAGCCCCAGCATTTT. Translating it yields CASSEYRIGGNQPQHF.

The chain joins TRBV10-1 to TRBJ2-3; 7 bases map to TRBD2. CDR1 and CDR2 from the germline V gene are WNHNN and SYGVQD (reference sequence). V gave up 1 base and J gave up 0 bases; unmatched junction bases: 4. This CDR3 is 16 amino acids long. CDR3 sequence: CASSEWASGSTDTQYF. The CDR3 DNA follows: TGCGCCAGCAGTGAGTGGGCTAGCGGTAGCACAGATACGCAGTATTTT.

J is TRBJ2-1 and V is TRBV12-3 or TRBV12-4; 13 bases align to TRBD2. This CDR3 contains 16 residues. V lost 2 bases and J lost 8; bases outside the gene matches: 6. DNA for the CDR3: TGTGCCAGCAGTTTATCTCGGACTAGCGGGGGCGATGAGCAGTTCTTC. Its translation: CASSLSRTSGGDEQFF.

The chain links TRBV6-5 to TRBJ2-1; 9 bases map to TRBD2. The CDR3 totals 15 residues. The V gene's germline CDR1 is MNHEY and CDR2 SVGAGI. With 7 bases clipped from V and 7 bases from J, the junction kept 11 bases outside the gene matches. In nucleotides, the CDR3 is TGTGCCAGCATCTCTGGAGGTAGCGGGAGTAATGAGCAGTTCTTC. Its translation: CASISGGSGSNEQFF.

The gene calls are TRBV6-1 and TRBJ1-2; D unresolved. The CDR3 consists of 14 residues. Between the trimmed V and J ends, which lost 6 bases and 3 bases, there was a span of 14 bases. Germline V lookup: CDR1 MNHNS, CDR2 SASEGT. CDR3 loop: CASRSASSDYGYTF. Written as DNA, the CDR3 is TGTGCCAGCAGGTCAGCTTCGTCGGACTATGGCTACACCTTC.

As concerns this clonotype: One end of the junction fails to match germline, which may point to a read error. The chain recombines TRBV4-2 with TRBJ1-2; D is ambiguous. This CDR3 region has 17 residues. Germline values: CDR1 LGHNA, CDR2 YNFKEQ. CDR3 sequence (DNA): TGTGCCAGCTCCTCCGATCAGGACCCTCCGCTTGGCTATGGTTACACCTTC. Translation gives CASSSDQDPPLGYGYTF.

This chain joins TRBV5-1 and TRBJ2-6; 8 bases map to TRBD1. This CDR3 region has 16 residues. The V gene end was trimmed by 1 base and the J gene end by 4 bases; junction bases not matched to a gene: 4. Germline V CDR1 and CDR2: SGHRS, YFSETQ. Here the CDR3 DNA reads TGCGCCAGCAGCTTGAACACAGGGGGAGGGGCCAACGTCCTGACTTTC. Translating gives CASSLNTGGGANVLTF.

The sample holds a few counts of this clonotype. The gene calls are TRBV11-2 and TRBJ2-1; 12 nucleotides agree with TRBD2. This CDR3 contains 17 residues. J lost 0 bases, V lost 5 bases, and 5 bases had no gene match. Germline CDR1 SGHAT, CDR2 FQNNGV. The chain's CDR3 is CASSPLTSGSSYNEQFF. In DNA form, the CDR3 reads TGTGCCAGCAGCCCCCTGACTAGCGGGAGCTCCTACAATGAGCAGTTCTTC.

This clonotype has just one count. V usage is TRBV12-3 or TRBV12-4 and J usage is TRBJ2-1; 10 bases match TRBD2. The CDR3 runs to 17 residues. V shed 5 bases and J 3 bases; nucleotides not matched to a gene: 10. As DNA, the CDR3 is TGTGCCAGCAGTCCAGGGGGTTCTAGCGGGAGCTACAATGAGCAGTTCTTC. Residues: CASSPGGSSGSYNEQFF.

In DNA, the CDR3 is TGTGCCAGCAGCGCCACCGGTAGGCAAGTAGATACGCAGTATTTT. Translation gives CASSATGRQVDTQYF. V and J are TRBV5-4 and TRBJ2-3, with no clear D. The germline V gene has CDR1 SGHNT and CDR2 YYREEE (reference sequence). V lost 4 bases and J lost 5, with 17 bases in between. The CDR3 extends over 15 amino acids.

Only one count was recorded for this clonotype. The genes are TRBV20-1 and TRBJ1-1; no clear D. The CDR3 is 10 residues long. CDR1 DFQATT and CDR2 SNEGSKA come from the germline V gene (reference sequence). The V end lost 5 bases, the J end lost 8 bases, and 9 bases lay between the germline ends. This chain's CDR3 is CSARLGEAFF. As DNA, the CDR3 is TGCAGTGCTCGGTTAGGAGAAGCTTTCTTT.

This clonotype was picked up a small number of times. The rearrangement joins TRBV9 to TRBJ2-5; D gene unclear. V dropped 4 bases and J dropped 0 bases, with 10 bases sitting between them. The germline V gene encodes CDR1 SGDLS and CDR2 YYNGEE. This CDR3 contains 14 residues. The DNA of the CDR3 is TGTGCCAGCAGCCCTCCGCTATACCAAGAGACCCAGTACTTC. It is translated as CASSPPLYQETQYF.

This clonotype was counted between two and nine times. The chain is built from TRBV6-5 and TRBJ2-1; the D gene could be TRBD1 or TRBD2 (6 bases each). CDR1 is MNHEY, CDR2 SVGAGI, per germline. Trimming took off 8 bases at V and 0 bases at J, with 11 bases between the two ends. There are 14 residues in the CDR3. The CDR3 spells CASARGHSYNEQFF. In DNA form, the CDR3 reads TGTGCCAGCGCCCGGGGGCACTCCTACAATGAGCAGTTCTTC.

The CDR3 DNA follows: TGCGCCAGCAGCCAATTCCTAGCGGGCAGCTCCTACAATGAGCAGTACTTC. Residues: CASSQFLAGSSYNEQYF. V and J are TRBV4-1 and TRBJ2-1, with 8 positions matching TRBD2. The DNA end is more similar to TRBJ2-7, so the J call may be wrong. This CDR3 is 17 amino acids long. Germline CDR1 is MGHRA and CDR2 is YSYEKL.

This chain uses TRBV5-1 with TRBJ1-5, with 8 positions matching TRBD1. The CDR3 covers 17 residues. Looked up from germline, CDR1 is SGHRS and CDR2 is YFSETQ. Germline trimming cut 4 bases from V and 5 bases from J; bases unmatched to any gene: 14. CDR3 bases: TGCGCCAGCAGCCCAGGACAGGGCCCGATGGGCTATCAGCCCCAGCATTTT. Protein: CASSPGQGPMGYQPQHF. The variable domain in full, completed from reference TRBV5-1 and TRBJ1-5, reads KAGVTQTPRYLIKTRGQQVTLSCSPISGHRSVSWYQQTPGQGLQFLFEYFSETQRNKGNFPGRFSGRQFSNSRSEMNVSTLELGDSALYLCASSPGQGPMGYQPQHFGDGTRLSIL.

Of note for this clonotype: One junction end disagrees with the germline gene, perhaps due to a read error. The CDR3, as DNA: TGCGCCAGCAGCTCCTCGAAGGGGGAGGATATGCAGTATTTT. Encoded protein: CASSSSKGEDMQYF. V is TRBV5-1 and J is TRBJ2-3, with D tentatively TRBD1 or TRBD2 (6 bases each). CDR3 length equals 14 residues. Germline V gene sequence: CDR1 SGHRS, CDR2 YFSETQ.

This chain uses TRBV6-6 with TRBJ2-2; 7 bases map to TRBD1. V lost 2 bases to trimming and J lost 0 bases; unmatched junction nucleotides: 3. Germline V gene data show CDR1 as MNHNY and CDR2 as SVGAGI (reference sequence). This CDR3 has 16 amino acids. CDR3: CASSYKGAANTGELFF. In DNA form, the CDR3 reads TGTGCCAGCAGTTACAAGGGGGCGGCGAACACCGGGGAGCTGTTTTTT.

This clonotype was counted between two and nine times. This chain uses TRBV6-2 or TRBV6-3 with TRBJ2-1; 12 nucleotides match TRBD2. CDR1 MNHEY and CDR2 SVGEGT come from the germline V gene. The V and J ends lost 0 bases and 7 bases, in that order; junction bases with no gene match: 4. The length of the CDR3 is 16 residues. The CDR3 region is CASSYSRTSGVNEQFF. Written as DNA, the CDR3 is TGTGCCAGCAGTTACTCCAGGACTAGCGGGGTAAATGAGCAGTTCTTC.

CDR3 bases: TGCAGTGCTAGGTGGGACGGACACTACGAGCAGTACTTC. It codes for CSARWDGHYEQYF. The chain links TRBV20-1 to TRBJ2-4; D may correspond to TRBD1 or TRBD2 (5 bases each). The J call is doubtful: the DNA matches TRBJ2-7 better. The germline gives CDR1 DFQATT, CDR2 SNEGSKA (reference sequence). The CDR3 is 13 amino acids.